These 22 T cell receptor beta chains originate from one sample sequenced in a study of T cell responses to AZD1222 COVID-19 vaccine. The data were produced by immunoSEQ multiplex PCR, yet TCRdb's version contains in-frame clones alone and is incomplete. Here the sample spans around 89,000 clones, about nine tenths being singletons. Here the sequenced sample was peripheral blood, taken on day 0 of AZD1222 vaccination. The receptors originated from an adult in good health.

This clone has just one count. The chain uses TRBV23-1 and TRBJ2-5; 8 bases agree with TRBD1. TRBV23-1 counts as an open reading frame of uncertain function. Trimming took 3 bases from V and 4 from J; bases not matched to a gene: 10. The CDR3 sequence is 16 residues long. CDR3 in DNA: TGCGCCAGCAGTCACCTGGACAGGGCGGAGGGAGAGACCCAGTACTTC. It specifies CASSHLDRAEGETQYF.

This clone was counted a single time. The J gene is TRBJ2-3, the V gene TRBV3-1 (or the pseudogene TRBV3-2); 7 bases fit TRBD1. Unmatched junction bases numbered 4, after V lost 1 base and J lost 9 bases. Germline CDR1 and CDR2: LGHDT and YNNKEL (reference sequence). This CDR3 contains 13 residues. The CDR3 DNA reads TGTGCCAGCAGCCAAGCCGACAGGGAGACGCAGTATTTT. This encodes CASSQADRETQYF.

The chain has TRBV5-4 and TRBJ2-3, with TRBD1 as a possible D gene (5 bases). Germline V gives CDR1 SGHNT, CDR2 YYREEE (reference sequence). V was cut by 7 bases and J by 1 base, with 10 bases left in between. This CDR3 comprises 13 residues. The CDR3 sequence is CASSDIGTDTQYF. CDR3 DNA sequence: TGTGCCAGCTCGGACATTGGCACAGATACGCAGTATTTT.

The rearrangement uses TRBV5-1 and TRBJ1-2; D remains ambiguous. Deletions cut 0 bases from V and 0 bases from J, with 6 bases between. The germline gives CDR1 SGHRS, CDR2 YFSETQ. This CDR3 is 14 amino acids long. The CDR3 sequence: CASSLDGANYGYTF. The DNA of the CDR3 is TGCGCCAGCAGCTTGGACGGGGCTAACTATGGCTACACCTTC.

Only a few counts were recorded for this clone. The V and J genes are TRBV10-3 and TRBJ1-5; D is unresolved. CDR1 and CDR2 (germline): ENHRY, SYGVKD. V was pared by 3 bases and J by 9 bases, with 9 bases between. The CDR3 loop spans 12 amino acids. The CDR3 DNA sequence: TGTGCCATCAGTGAAGATCCCAGGCCCCAGCATTTT. This translates into CAISEDPRPQHF.

The chain joins TRBV5-6 to TRBJ2-2, with 8 bases matching TRBD1. The CDR3 totals 13 residues. Germline V CDR1 and CDR2: SGHDT, YYEEEE. J lost 4 bases, V lost 7 bases, and 3 bases had no gene match. CDR3 sequence: CASGQGSTGELFF. DNA for the CDR3: TGTGCCAGCGGACAGGGTTCCACCGGGGAGCTGTTTTTT. Looking up the rest from reference TRBV5-6 and TRBJ2-2 gives the full variable domain: DAGVTQSPTHLIKTRGQQVTLRCSPKSGHDTVSWYQQALGQGPQFIFQYYEEEERQRGNFPDRFSGHQFPNYSSELNVNALLLGDSALYLCASGQGSTGELFFGEGSRLTVL.

The chain links TRBV10-2 to TRBJ1-5; perhaps TRBD1 as D (5 bases). There are 14 residues in the CDR3. Germline-derived CDR1 and CDR2 are WSHSY and SAAADI. The V and J ends lost 1 base and 5 bases respectively, with 9 bases between them. CDR3 protein: CASSELTGDQPQHF. CDR3 nucleotides: TGCGCCAGCAGTGAGTTAACAGGTGATCAGCCCCAGCATTTT.

The chain joins TRBV29-1 to TRBJ2-1; TRBD1 might be the D (5 bases). The CDR3 has 16 amino acids. Trimming removed 1 base from V and 2 bases from J, with 15 bases in between. From germline, CDR1 is SQVTM and CDR2 ANQGSEA. The DNA of the CDR3 is TGCAGCGTTGAAGGTAGATTGTCAGGGACCTACAATGAGCAGTTCTTC. This sequence encodes CSVEGRLSGTYNEQFF.

The chain recombines TRBV5-1 with TRBJ2-1; the D gene could be TRBD1 or TRBD2 (6 bases each). V dropped 1 base and J dropped 7 bases, with 21 bases sitting between them. The CDR3 spans 17 residues. Germline V gene sequence: CDR1 SGHRS, CDR2 YFSETQ. CDR3 sequence reads: CASSLSGAGQISNEQFF. In nucleotides, the CDR3 is TGCGCCAGCAGCTTGTCGGGGGCGGGCCAAATCAGTAATGAGCAGTTCTTC.

This clone was recorded once. The chain is built from TRBV5-1 and TRBJ2-2, with 8 bases that match TRBD1. V lost 2 bases, J lost 5 bases, and 8 bases stayed unmatched. Germline V gene lookup returns CDR1 SGHRS and CDR2 YFSETQ. The CDR3 is 16 amino acids. Here the CDR3 DNA reads TGCGCCAGCAGCTTACTCAACAGGGGGAGGACCGGGGAGCTGTTTTTT. It codes for CASSLLNRGRTGELFF.

The chain uses TRBV6-5 and TRBJ1-3; D is undetermined. From germline, CDR1 is MNHEY and CDR2 SVGAGI. V lost 6 bases and J lost 8, with 14 bases in between. The CDR3 has 13 amino acids. The CDR3 is CASRPDPRDTIYF. DNA for the CDR3: TGTGCCAGCAGACCCGACCCCCGGGACACCATATATTTT.

The J gene is TRBJ2-1, the V gene TRBV3-1 (or the pseudogene TRBV3-2); 11 bases match TRBD2. The CDR3 spans 17 residues. Looked up from germline, CDR1 is LGHDT and CDR2 is YNNKEL (reference sequence). V shed 4 bases and J 3 bases; nucleotides not matched to a gene: 8. Here the CDR3 DNA reads TGTGCCAGCAGCCCGTATAGCGGGAGGGCCGTCTACAATGAGCAGTTCTTC. It is translated as CASSPYSGRAVYNEQFF.

The chain uses TRBV19 and TRBJ1-3; tentatively, D is TRBD1 (6 bases). Trimming removed 3 bases at V and 0 bases at J, with 12 bases between. The CDR3 runs to 16 residues. Germline V lookup: CDR1 LNHDA, CDR2 SQIVND (reference sequence). Here the CDR3 reads CASSMNRASSGNTIYF. The CDR3 DNA follows: TGTGCCAGTAGTATGAACAGGGCCTCCTCTGGAAACACCATATATTTT.

This chain joins TRBV6-4 and TRBJ1-6; a possible D gene is TRBD1 (5 bases). Germline CDR1 is MRHNA and CDR2 is SNTAGT. CDR3 length equals 14 residues. Trimming left V 4 bases short and J 13 bases short, with 17 bases between. The CDR3 region has the DNA TGTGCCAGCAGTGTATCACCGGGGGGATACCCCCTCCACTTT. Protein: CASSVSPGGYPLHF.

The rearrangement links TRBV19 to TRBJ1-2; no definite D call. Germline CDR1 is LNHDA and CDR2 is SQIVND (reference sequence). V was trimmed by 8 bases and J by 5 bases, leaving 12 bases between them. The CDR3 contains 12 residues. CDR3 residues: CASAWGEYGYTF. CDR3 in DNA: TGTGCCAGTGCCTGGGGAGAATATGGCTACACCTTC.

This clone was recorded a few times. The chain couples TRBV24-1 to TRBJ1-1; D call uncertain. This CDR3 is 13 amino acids long. Trimming pared 1 base from V and 0 bases from J, leaving 2 bases between. In germline, CDR1 is KGHDR, CDR2 SFDVKD. The CDR3 loop is CATSDFLNTEAFF. CDR3 in DNA: TGTGCCACCAGTGATTTTTTGAACACTGAAGCTTTCTTT.

In its sample, this clone was seen once. Written as DNA, the CDR3 is TGTGCCAGCAGCTTCTGGAGGGCAGATACGCAGTATTTT. Translation: CASSFWRADTQYF. This sequence joins TRBV7-8 and TRBJ2-3, with D perhaps TRBD2 (6 bases). The CDR3 sequence is 13 residues long. V was pared by 3 bases and J by 4 bases, with 8 bases between. Germline CDR1 is SGHVS and CDR2 is FQNEAQ.

V is TRBV28 and J is TRBJ1-6, with a possible D match to TRBD1 (5 bases). This CDR3 is 15 amino acids long. Trimming removed 3 bases at V and 6 bases at J, with 12 bases between. From germline, CDR1 is MDHEN and CDR2 SYDVKM. CDR3 sequence: CASSLYRRGNSPLHF. The CDR3 nucleotides read TGTGCCAGCAGTTTGTACAGGAGAGGTAATTCACCCCTCCACTTT.

This chain uses TRBV28 with TRBJ2-1; perhaps TRBD2 as D (5 bases). Germline assignment: CDR1 MDHEN and CDR2 SYDVKM. The CDR3 totals 14 residues. The ends were cut back, 3 bases at V and 6 bases at J, with 12 bases in the middle. CDR3 bases: TGTGCCAGCAGTTTCACTAGTAGTCTCAATGAGCAGTTCTTC. This encodes CASSFTSSLNEQFF.

The chain couples TRBV18 to TRBJ2-1; TRBD2 is a possible D gene (6 bases). The CDR3 runs to 13 residues. V dropped 2 bases and J dropped 6 bases, with 8 bases sitting between them. Germline loops: CDR1 KGHSH, CDR2 LQKENI. CDR3 coding DNA: TGTGCCAGCTCACCAGGGAGGAGCAATGAGCAGTTCTTC. The encoded protein is CASSPGRSNEQFF. Filled out from reference TRBV18 and TRBJ2-1, the complete variable domain reads NAGVMQNPRHLVRRRGQEARLRCSPMKGHSHVYWYRQLPEEGLKFMVYLQKENIIDESGMPKERFSAEFPKEGPSILRIQQVVRGDSAAYFCASSPGRSNEQFFGPGTRLTVL.

V is TRBV7-8 and J is TRBJ1-1, with 11 bases lining up with TRBD1. This CDR3 contains 13 residues. The germline CDR1 and CDR2 sequences are SGHVS and FQNEAQ. The ends lost 5 bases at V and 11 bases at J; junction bases unmatched: 7. The CDR3 sequence: CASSRGQGATAFF. CDR3 sequence (DNA): TGTGCCAGCAGCCGTGGACAGGGGGCGACGGCTTTCTTT.

V and J are TRBV5-1 and TRBJ2-6; no definite D call. Per the germline V gene, CDR1 is SGHRS and CDR2 is YFSETQ. The CDR3 has 19 amino acids. V shed 0 bases and J shed 0 bases, with 16 bases lying between them. CDR3 protein: CASSLEPRFPTSGANVLTF. The CDR3 DNA reads as TGCGCCAGCAGCTTGGAGCCCAGATTCCCGACCTCTGGGGCCAACGTCCTGACTTTC. Using reference TRBV5-1 and TRBJ2-6 for the parts outside the CDR3, the full variable domain is KAGVTQTPRYLIKTRGQQVTLSCSPISGHRSVSWYQQTPGQGLQFLFEYFSETQRNKGNFPGRFSGRQFSNSRSEMNVSTLELGDSALYLCASSLEPRFPTSGANVLTFGAGSRLTVL.